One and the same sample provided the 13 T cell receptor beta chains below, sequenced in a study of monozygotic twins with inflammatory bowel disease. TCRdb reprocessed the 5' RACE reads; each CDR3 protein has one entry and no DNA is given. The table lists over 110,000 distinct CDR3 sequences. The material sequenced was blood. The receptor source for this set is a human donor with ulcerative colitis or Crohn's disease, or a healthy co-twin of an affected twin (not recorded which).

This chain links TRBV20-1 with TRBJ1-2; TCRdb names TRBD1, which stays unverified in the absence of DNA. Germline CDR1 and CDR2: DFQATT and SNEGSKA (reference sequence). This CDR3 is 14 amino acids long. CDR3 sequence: CSASRADSYYGYTF.

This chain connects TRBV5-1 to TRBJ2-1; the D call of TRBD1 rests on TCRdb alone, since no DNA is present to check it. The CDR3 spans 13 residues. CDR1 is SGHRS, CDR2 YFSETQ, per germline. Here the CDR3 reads CASRWGEYNEQFF.

Here the CDR3 reads CATSRVRRQGRPNEQFF. The chain joins TRBV15 to TRBJ2-1; TCRdb gives TRBD1 as the D gene, but with no DNA this cannot be confirmed. The CDR3 is 17 amino acids. The germline V gene has CDR1 LNHNV and CDR2 YYDKDF (reference sequence). The entire variable domain, with the rest obtained from reference TRBV15 and TRBJ2-1, is as follows: DAMVIQNPRYQVTQFGKPVTLSCSQTLNHNVMYWYQQKSSQAPKLLFHYYDKDFNNEADTPDNFQSRRPNTSFCFLDIRSPGLGDTAMYLCATSRVRRQGRPNEQFFGPGTRLTVL.

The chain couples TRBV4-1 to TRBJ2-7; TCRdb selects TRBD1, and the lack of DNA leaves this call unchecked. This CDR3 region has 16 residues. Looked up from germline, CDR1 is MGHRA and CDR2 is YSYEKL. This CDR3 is CASSQDGGRGRYEQYF.

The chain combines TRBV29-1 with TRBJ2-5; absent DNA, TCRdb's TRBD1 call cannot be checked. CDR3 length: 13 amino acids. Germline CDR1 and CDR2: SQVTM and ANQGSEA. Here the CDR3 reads CSVVRDNQETQYF.

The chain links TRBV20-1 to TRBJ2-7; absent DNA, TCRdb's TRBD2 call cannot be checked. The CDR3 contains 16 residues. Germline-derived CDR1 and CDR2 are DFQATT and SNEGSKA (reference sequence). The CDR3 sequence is CSARPPTSGGADEQYF.

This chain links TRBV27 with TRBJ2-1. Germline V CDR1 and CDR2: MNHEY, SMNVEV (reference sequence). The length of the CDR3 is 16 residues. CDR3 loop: CASSTYSGGPYNEQFF.

This CDR3 is CASSLAQRSYEQYF. The J gene is TRBJ2-7, the V gene TRBV7-6; TCRdb indicates TRBD2, and absent DNA this call remains unverified. The CDR3 has 14 amino acids. Germline lookup yields CDR1 SGHVS and CDR2 FNYEAQ.

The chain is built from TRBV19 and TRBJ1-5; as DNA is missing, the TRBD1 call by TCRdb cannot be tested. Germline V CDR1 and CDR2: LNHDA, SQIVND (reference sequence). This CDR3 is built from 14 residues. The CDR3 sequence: CASSIFGTGQPQHF. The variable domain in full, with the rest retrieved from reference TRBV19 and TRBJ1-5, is DGGITQSPKYLFRKEGQNVTLSCEQNLNHDAMYWYRQDPGQGLRLIYYSQIVNDFQKGDIAEGYSVSREKKESFPLTVTSAQKNPTAFYLCASSIFGTGQPQHFGDGTRLSIL.

The CDR3 sequence is CASRNGLRQFPDTQYF. The genes are TRBV4-2 and TRBJ2-3; TCRdb gives TRBD2 as the D gene, but with no DNA this cannot be confirmed. CDR3 size: 16 residues. The germline V gene encodes CDR1 LGHNA and CDR2 YNFKEQ.

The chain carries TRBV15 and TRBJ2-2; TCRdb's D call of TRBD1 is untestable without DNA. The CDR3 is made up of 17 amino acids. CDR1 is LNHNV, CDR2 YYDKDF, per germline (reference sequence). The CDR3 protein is CATSGPKQGMNTGELFF.

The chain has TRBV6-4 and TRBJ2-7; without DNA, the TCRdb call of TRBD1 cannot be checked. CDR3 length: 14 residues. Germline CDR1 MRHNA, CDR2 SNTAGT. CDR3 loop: CASSDGTGMNEQYF.

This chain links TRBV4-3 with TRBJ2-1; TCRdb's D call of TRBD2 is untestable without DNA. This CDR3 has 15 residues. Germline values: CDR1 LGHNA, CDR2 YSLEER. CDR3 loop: CASSQGGLAGDEQFF.